The rows below give T cell receptor beta chains drawn from one sample of a study of memory CD4+ T cells and cytomegalovirus serostatus. Profiling relied on immunoSEQ multiplex PCR, and the TCRdb table lists in-frame clones only, not all of them. Of about 82,000 clones in the sample, around 80% were seen once. Material: memory CD4+ T cells from blood. These receptors were obtained from an adult in good health and CMV-seronegative. Both conserved end residues are part of each CDR3. A D gene is named only where the DNA matches it firmly. The size field is filled for only some rows; it gives once, few, many or a size class.

>NA|TRBV19|NA|TRBJ1-1|15
TGTGCCAGTAAGGGTCCGGGGTGGGGGAACACTGAAGCTTTCTTT
CASKGPGWGNTEAFF
>TRBD1|TRBV18|NA|TRBJ1-3|16
TGTGCCAGCTCTATAGACAGGGATTTCTCTGGAAACACCATATATTTT
CASSIDRDFSGNTIYF
>TRBD2|TRBV2|NA|TRBJ2-1|15
TGTGCCAGCAGTGAACTGGGCGGGGGGTACAATGAGCAGTTCTTC
CASSELGGGYNEQFF
>NA|TRBV7-9|NA|TRBJ2-2|18
TGTGCCAGCAGCTTACGTGGAGGCCGGGGGTCGAACACCGGGGAGCTGTTTTTT
CASSLRGGRGSNTGELFF
>NA|TRBV6-5|NA|TRBJ1-3|14
TGTGCCAGCACCCCGCCAGGGGTTGGAAACACCATATATTTT
CASTPPGVGNTIYF
>NA|TRBV4-3|NA|TRBJ1-2|14
TGCGCCAGCAGCCAAGAAACGGCCAACTATGGCTACACCTTC
CASSQETANYGYTF
>NA|TRBV6-4|once|TRBJ1-2|13
TGTGCCAGCAGTGACTCAGGAGGGTATGGCTACACCTTC
CASSDSGGYGYTF
>TRBD2|TRBV4-2|once|TRBJ2-5|16
TGTGCCAGCAGCCAAGAGGCGGGGGGGCCCCCCGAGACCCAGTACTTC
CASSQEAGGPPETQYF
>NA|TRBV11-2|NA|TRBJ1-1|12
TGTGCCAGCGTTGGGGGGCGGAATGAAGCTTTCTTT
CASVGGRNEAFF
>NA|TRBV5-6|NA|TRBJ1-2|11
TGTGCCAGCAGCTTGGAAACGGGCTACACCTTC
CASSLETGYTF
>NA|TRBV9|NA|TRBJ1-2|14
TGTGCCAGCACCACAAATCCCCAGTACAATGGCTACACCTTC
CASTTNPQYNGYTF
>TRBD2|TRBV5-1|NA|TRBJ2-1|15
TGCGCCAGCAGCTTGGATAGCGGGCCCGTGGATGAGCAGTTCTTC
CASSLDSGPVDEQFF
>TRBD1|TRBV9|few|TRBJ1-3|16
TGTGCCAGCAGTCGTCTTAACAGGGGCTCTGGAAACACCATATATTTT
CASSRLNRGSGNTIYF
>TRBD2|TRBV9|NA|TRBJ2-2|15
TGTGCCAGCAGCCTTCAGCGGGGGGTTTCGGGGGAGCTGTTTTTT
CASSLQRGVSGELFF
>NA|TRBV5-7|NA|TRBJ2-2|17
TGTGCCAGCAGCTTGGGTGGAAAAGCGCTCTGCACCGGGGAGCTGTTTTTT
CASSLGGKALCTGELFF
>TRBD2|TRBV10-3|NA|TRBJ2-3|15
TGTGCCATCAGTCTAGCGGGGGGGAGCACAGATACGCAGTATTTT
CAISLAGGSTDTQYF
>NA|TRBV7-8|NA|TRBJ1-5|18
TGTGCCAGCAGCTTAAGAAGCAGGGTAGTACAAGAACGTCAGCCCCAGCATTTT
CASSLRSRVVQERQPQHF
>NA|TRBV6-1|NA|TRBJ2-7|14
TGTGCCAGCAGTGTCTCGACAGGTTCCTACGAGCAGTACTTC
CASSVSTGSYEQYF
>TRBD2|TRBV29-1|NA|TRBJ2-3|16
TGCAGCGTTGAGGCGTTAGCGGGGGCCAGCACAGATACGCAGTATTTT
CSVEALAGASTDTQYF
>NA|TRBV20-1|NA|TRBJ1-3|11
TGCAGTGTCGGGCGTGGAAACACCATATATTTT
CSVGRGNTIYF
>NA|TRBV18|few|TRBJ1-2|16
TGTGCCAGCTCACCGGTGGCCCGACAGGAATCCTATGGCTACACCTTC
CASSPVARQESYGYTF
>TRBD2|TRBV5-1|NA|TRBJ2-5|16
TGCGCCAGCAGCTTGAATACCGGGGGGGCCGGGAAGACCCAGTACTTC
CASSLNTGGAGKTQYF
>TRBD2|TRBV5-4|NA|TRBJ2-5|15
TGTGCCAGCAGCTACCGACTAGCGGGGTCAGAGACCCAGTACTTC
CASSYRLAGSETQYF
>NA|TRBV5-4|NA|TRBJ1-2|16
TGTGCCAGCAGCCTAGTCGGACAGTCTTTCGCGGGTGGCTACACCTTC
CASSLVGQSFAGGYTF
>NA|TRBV9|NA|TRBJ1-5|13
TGTGCCAGCAGCGTAGGGCCCAATCAGCCCCAGCATTTT
CASSVGPNQPQHF
>TRBD2|TRBV6-1|NA|TRBJ2-1|13
TGTGCCAGCAGGACTAGCGTGTACAATGAGCAGTTCTTC
CASRTSVYNEQFF
>NA|TRBV30|once|TRBJ2-7|11
TGTGCCTGGAGGAACCGGGACGAGCAGTACTTC
CAWRNRDEQYF
>NA|TRBV18|NA|TRBJ2-2|12
TGTGCCAGCTCAGGTTTTCCGGGGGAGCTGTTTTTT
CASSGFPGELFF
>NA|TRBV5-4|once|TRBJ2-2|14
TGTGCCAGCAGATTTCAGAAGAACACCGGGGAGCTGTTTTTT
CASRFQKNTGELFF
>TRBD1|TRBV30|NA|TRBJ1-1|12
TGTGCCTGGAGACAGGGGAGCACTGAAGCTTTCTTT
CAWRQGSTEAFF
>NA|TRBV4-2|few|TRBJ2-1|15
TGTGCCAGCAGCCCAGGGACAATCTCCTACAATGAGCAGTTCTTC
CASSPGTISYNEQFF
>NA|TRBV2|NA|TRBJ1-2|15
TGTGCCAGCAGTCGAAGCACCGGGACGGCCTATGGCTACACCTTC
CASSRSTGTAYGYTF
>TRBD1|TRBV7-2|few|TRBJ2-5|14
TGTGCCAGCAGCCCCCGCGGACAGGCTTGGGCCCAGTACTTC
CASSPRGQAWAQYF
>NA|TRBV7-9|NA|TRBJ1-4|14
TGTGCCAGCAGCTTAGGCGGCCGAAATGAAAAACTGTTTTTT
CASSLGGRNEKLFF
>NA|TRBV2|once|TRBJ2-7|13
TGTGCCAGCAGTGGCCGGGGCAAAGACGAGCAGTACTTC
CASSGRGKDEQYF
>NA|TRBV18|NA|TRBJ1-1|12
TGTGCCAGCTCACCAATTAACACTGAAGCTTTCTTT
CASSPINTEAFF
>NA|TRBV18|NA|TRBJ2-1|16
TGTGCCAGCTCAGCTAGGACGGCGATTACATACAATGAGCAGTTCTTC
CASSARTAITYNEQFF
>TRBD1|TRBV19|NA|TRBJ1-2|15
TGTGCCAGCGAGTGGGACCAGGGGGTTGATCATGGCTACACCTTC
CASEWDQGVDHGYTF
>NA|TRBV4-3|NA|TRBJ1-5|15
TGCGCCAGCAGCCTCCAAGTGGGTTCCAATCAGCCCCAGCATTTT
CASSLQVGSNQPQHF
>NA|TRBV2|NA|TRBJ2-7|11
TGTGCCAGCAGTGAATGGTACGAGCAGTACTTC
CASSEWYEQYF
>NA|TRBV19|NA|TRBJ1-2|15
TGTGCCAGTAGTTCCCGACAGAATCCTACCTATGGCTACACCTTC
CASSSRQNPTYGYTF
>NA|TRBV5-4|NA|TRBJ2-7|16
TGTGCCAGCAGCTTGCAATCTGACGGGATCAACTACGAGCAGTACTTC
CASSLQSDGINYEQYF
>NA|TRBV7-3|NA|TRBJ2-7|15
TGTGCCAGCAGCTTAAATCCGGGGGCCAGGGACGAGCAGTACTTC
CASSLNPGARDEQYF
>NA|TRBV25-1|NA|TRBJ2-1|14
TGTGCCAGCGGAAAAAGGAATAACTACAATGAGCAGTTCTTC
CASGKRNNYNEQFF
>NA|TRBV7-2|NA|TRBJ2-7|14
TGTGCCAGCAGCTTAACCGGGGGCGCCTACGAGCAGTACTTC
CASSLTGGAYEQYF
>NA|TRBV29-1|NA|TRBJ2-2|13
TGCAGCGTTGACCGTGCGGACTCCGGGGAGCTGTTTTTT
CSVDRADSGELFF
>NA|TRBV18|NA|TRBJ2-1|14
TGTGCCAGCTCACCTCTTAAGGGGGGGAATGAGCAGTTCTTC
CASSPLKGGNEQFF
>NA|TRBV7-9|NA|TRBJ2-2|15
TGTGCCAGCAGCTTCCTACAGCCGAACACCGGGGAGCTGTTTTTT
CASSFLQPNTGELFF
>NA|TRBV6-5|NA|TRBJ2-2|13
TGTGCCAGCAGTTTAGGGGGGGCCGGGGAGCTGTTTTTT
CASSLGGAGELFF
>NA|TRBV4-1|NA|TRBJ1-2|13
TGCGCCAGCAGCCAAGATGGGGGGCTGGGCTACACCTTC
CASSQDGGLGYTF
>TRBD1|TRBV2|NA|TRBJ1-1|13
TGTGCCAGCAGTGATACCGGACAGGGCAGGGCTTTCTTT
CASSDTGQGRAFF
>TRBD1|TRBV7-9|NA|TRBJ1-2|17
TGTGCCAGCAGCCCGCGCCGGGACAGGATTTATAGCTATGGCTACACCTTC
CASSPRRDRIYSYGYTF
>NA|TRBV10-1|few|TRBJ1-1|14
TGCGCCAGCAGTGATATGGGGGGGTTCACTGAAGCTTTCTTT
CASSDMGGFTEAFF
>NA|TRBV4-2|NA|TRBJ2-7|15
TGTGCCAGCAGCCAAGATCCGGGTCAGCTCTACGAGCAGTACTTC
CASSQDPGQLYEQYF
>TRBD1|TRBV5-1|NA|TRBJ2-7|14
TGCGCCAGCAGTCGAGGGGACAGGGGCCACGAGCAGTACTTC
CASSRGDRGHEQYF
>NA|TRBV5-6|NA|TRBJ1-1|15
TGTGCCAGCAGCTTGGGATGGGTCGCGTCCACTGAAGCTTTCTTT
CASSLGWVASTEAFF
>TRBD1|TRBV2|few|TRBJ1-6|12
TGTGCCAGCAAGGGACAGGGCTCACCCCTCCACTTT
CASKGQGSPLHF
>NA|TRBV5-1|few|TRBJ2-5|16
TGCGCCAGCAGGCCCGGAGGGGGGGGGTATCAAGAGACCCAGTACTTC
CASRPGGGGYQETQYF
>NA|TRBV7-3|NA|TRBJ1-2|14
TGTGCCAGCAGCGGAGGCACAGGGTCGGGTGGCTACACCTTC
CASSGGTGSGGYTF
>TRBD2|TRBV10-3|NA|TRBJ2-5|13
TGTGCCATCAGTGCGGGGGGGCAAGAGACCCAGTACTTC
CAISAGGQETQYF